This T cell receptor (beta chain) was sequenced in a study of PD-L1 blockade in urothelial cancer. About the study: Blood was tested 3 weeks (second dose) and 6 weeks into treatment. When blood samples were assessed, the median T cell count was some 140,000. Regarding the study as a whole: Durable-benefit patients showed greater tumor-associated blood clone expansion at 3 weeks.

The germline V gene encodes CDR1 SEHNR and CDR2 FQNEAQ (reference sequence). The CDR3 covers 13 residues. V lost 6 bases, J lost 0 bases, and 9 bases lay in between. To note about this clone: Its antigen is not identified.

Added to each PCR by spiking were synthetic TCR analog templates. Some clones are missing from TCRdb's copy, which holds only in-frame ones; the method was immunoSEQ multiplex PCR. The table has around 130,000 clones, approximately 88% seen once. The time point was: pretreatment peripheral blood. The chain couples TRBV7-9 to TRBJ2-7; D perhaps matches TRBD1 (6 bases). The starting material was PBMCs, obtained around atezolizumab (anti-PD-L1) treatment. The receptor comes from a man aged 50 to 59 with urothelial cancer. CDR3 sequence: CASRADSSYEQYF. The CDR3 coding sequence is TGTGCCAGCAGAGCGGACAGCTCCTACGAGCAGTACTTC.